The source of this TCR beta chain is a study of breast tumors, draining lymph nodes, adjacent tissues. The germline CDR1 and CDR2 sequences are MDHEN and SYDVKM. The length of the CDR3 is 15 residues. J gave up 5 bases and V 5 bases, and 8 bases lay outside the gene matches. Study results and caveats: Data only fit, rather than demonstrated, lymph node origin of most tumor T cells. Compared with lymph nodes, tumors were less diverse; compared with nontumor tissue, more.

MiXCR, applied by TCRdb to the multiplex PCR reads, yields one record per CDR3 protein. The sample comprises 20,000 to 25,000 distinct CDR3 sequences, approximately 64% of which are singletons, and about 19% rests with the top ten. The table lists this clonotype with many counts. The antigen is not known. V usage is TRBV28 and J usage is TRBJ1-2; the match to TRBD1 covers 10 bases. The sequencing sample was made of tumor-adjacent breast tissue. The origin of this receptor is a female donor with breast cancer. Some clones in this sample may be carry-over from other donors' samples. The CDR3 here is CASSLARDRGYGYTF. DNA for the CDR3: TGTGCCAGCAGTCTGGCTAGGGACAGGGGATATGGCTACACCTTC.